This entry lists 13 T cell receptor beta chains sequenced from one sample in a study of blood T cell repertoires in COVID-19. Produced via immunoSEQ multiplex PCR; TCRdb's table is partial and in-frame only. The sample contains more than 200,000 clones, roughly 80% of which appear only once. The sequencing sample was made of peripheral blood. These receptors all stem from a woman at least 80 years old with acute or convalescent COVID-19.

The J gene is TRBJ1-2, the V gene TRBV28; D is unresolved. The CDR3 sequence is 12 residues long. V lost 2 bases and J lost 7, with 8 bases in between. Looked up from germline, CDR1 is MDHEN and CDR2 is SYDVKM. The CDR3 DNA reads as TGTGCCAGCAGTTTACTAGGCACTGGCTACACCTTC. Encoded protein: CASSLLGTGYTF.

The rearrangement joins TRBV11-2 to TRBJ2-5, with 7 positions matching TRBD2. CDR1 and CDR2 from the germline V gene are SGHAT and FQNNGV. With 1 base clipped from V and 1 base from J, the junction kept 6 bases outside the gene matches. The CDR3 spans 16 residues. The CDR3 DNA reads TGTGCCAGCAGCTTAGGCTGGGGCGGGGGCCAAGAGACCCAGTACTTC. This sequence encodes CASSLGWGGGQETQYF.

This clone has only a few counts. V and J are TRBV29-1 and TRBJ2-7, with 7 nucleotides matching TRBD1. Unmatched junction bases numbered 6, after V lost 6 bases and J lost 4 bases. Germline loops: CDR1 SQVTM, CDR2 ANQGSEA. The CDR3 spans 12 residues. The CDR3 DNA is TGCAGCGTGGGACAGACCAATTACGAGCAGTACTTC. This gives the protein CSVGQTNYEQYF.

This sequence joins TRBV11-3 and TRBJ2-7, with TRBD2 as a possible D gene (7 bases). V gave up 4 bases and J gave up 3 bases, with 16 bases separating them. The CDR3 contains 15 residues. From germline, CDR1 is SGHNT and CDR2 YENEEA. The CDR3 nucleotides are TGTGCCAGCAGCTCAACCGGGGGGACAAGCTACGAGCAGTACTTC. Residues: CASSSTGGTSYEQYF.

The chain has TRBV6-6 and TRBJ2-1; D might be TRBD2 (5 bases). Trimming took off 4 bases at V and 8 bases at J, with 15 bases between the two ends. The CDR3 spans 14 residues. The germline V gene encodes CDR1 MNHNY and CDR2 SVGAGI (reference sequence). The CDR3 here is CASSFPGGSHEQFF. The DNA of the CDR3 is TGTGCCAGCAGTTTCCCCGGAGGTAGCCATGAGCAGTTCTTC.

The CDR3 here is CASSLVTGPNSPLHF. In DNA form, the CDR3 reads TGTGCCAGCAGCTTAGTCACAGGGCCTAATTCACCCCTCCACTTT. The V call is TRBV7-8, the J call TRBJ1-6; weak D call: TRBD1 (6 bases). This CDR3 spans 15 amino acids. The germline V and J ends were trimmed by 1 base and 6 bases, with 10 bases remaining between them. Per germline, CDR1 SGHVS and CDR2 FQNEAQ. Combining the CDR3 with reference TRBV7-8 and TRBJ1-6 gives the whole variable domain GAGVSQSPRYKVAKRGQDVALRCDPISGHVSLFWYQQALGQGPEFLTYFQNEAQLDKSGLPSDRFFAERPEGSVSTLKIQRTQQEDSAVYLCASSLVTGPNSPLHFGNGTRLTVT.

This clone came up once. The J gene is TRBJ1-2, the V gene TRBV7-8, with no clear D. V shed 1 base and J shed 8 bases, with 11 bases lying between them. The CDR3 runs to 13 residues. Looked up from germline, CDR1 is SGHVS and CDR2 is FQNEAQ. The DNA of the CDR3 is TGTGCCAGCAGCTTAGAGGAACAGAGAGGCTACACCTTC. This translates into CASSLEEQRGYTF.

The rearrangement uses TRBV18 and TRBJ2-2, with 9 bases that match TRBD1. The CDR3 runs 16 residues. With V trimmed by 3 bases and J by 6 bases, 8 bases remained unmatched. CDR1 and CDR2 (germline): KGHSH, LQKENI. CDR3 sequence: CASSPLTGGDSGELFF. The CDR3 DNA sequence: TGTGCCAGCTCACCCTTAACAGGGGGCGATTCCGGGGAGCTGTTTTTT.

The chain recombines TRBV24-1 with TRBJ2-1, with 9 bases identical to TRBD1. J lost 2 bases, V lost 7 bases, and 2 bases had no gene match. Per the germline V gene, CDR1 is KGHDR and CDR2 is SFDVKD. The CDR3 covers 14 residues. CDR3 in DNA: TGTGCCACCAGCCGACAGGGGGCCTACAATGAGCAGTTCTTC. This translates into CATSRQGAYNEQFF.

The chain employs TRBV19 and TRBJ1-6, with a weak D call TRBD1 (6 bases). The CDR3 extends over 15 amino acids. The ends were cut back, 5 bases at V and 8 bases at J, with 16 bases in the middle. The germline gives CDR1 LNHDA, CDR2 SQIVND (reference sequence). DNA for the CDR3: TGTGCCAGTAGTTTAGCAGGGGATCGGGATTCACCCCTCCACTTT. Its translation is CASSLAGDRDSPLHF.

This chain joins TRBV6-2 or TRBV6-3 and TRBJ2-7, with 8 bases fitting TRBD2. CDR3 size: 16 residues. Trimming removed 2 bases from V and 3 bases from J; junction bases left unmatched: 9. The germline V gene has CDR1 MNHEY and CDR2 SVGEGT. This CDR3 reads CASSYGRTSNSYEQYF. As DNA, the CDR3 is TGTGCCAGCAGTTACGGCCGGACTAGCAACAGCTACGAGCAGTACTTC.

This clone was seen only a few times. V gene TRBV6-5 combines with J gene TRBJ2-7; the D is unclear. Germline V gene sequence: CDR1 MNHEY, CDR2 SVGAGI. This CDR3 comprises 16 residues. V was shortened by 2 bases and J by 2 bases, with 16 bases between the two germline ends. For the CDR3, the DNA is TGTGCCAGCAGTTACACCCTTGGGTCAGGCCCCTACGAGCAGTACTTC. Amino acid sequence: CASSYTLGSGPYEQYF.

The genes are TRBV7-2 and TRBJ1-4; D might be TRBD1 (6 bases). From germline, CDR1 is SGHTA and CDR2 FQGNSA. Trimming left V 2 bases short and J 0 bases short, with 13 bases between. This CDR3 has 17 residues. CDR3 region: CASSLNGPGATNEKLFF. The DNA of the CDR3 is TGTGCCAGCAGCTTAAATGGCCCAGGGGCAACTAATGAAAAACTGTTTTTT. Based on the CDR3 plus reference TRBV7-2 and TRBJ1-4, the full variable domain is GAGVSQSPSNKVTEKGKDVELRCDPISGHTALYWYRQSLGQGLEFLIYFQGNSAPDKSGLPSDRFSAERTGGSVSTLTIQRTQQEDSAVYLCASSLNGPGATNEKLFFGSGTQLSVL.